The 32 T cell receptor beta chains presented below share a single source sample, sequenced in a study of cytomegalovirus exposure and HLA in healthy donors. The primer mix had 60 Vbeta and 13 Jbeta primers. Method: immunoSEQ multiplex PCR; TCRdb's copy keeps in-frame clones and lacks some. Of about 89,000 clones in the sample, 76% are singletons; the top ten hold about 1.4%. Sequencing was done on a sample of PBMCs. The origin of the receptors is a male donor in good health and CMV-seronegative.

The chain joins TRBV29-1 to TRBJ1-1; D uncertain. The germline V and J ends were trimmed by 1 base and 2 bases, with 8 bases remaining between them. The germline gives CDR1 SQVTM, CDR2 ANQGSEA. This CDR3 comprises 13 residues. In nucleotides, the CDR3 is TGCAGCGTTGAAGGGTACAGCAACACTGAAGCTTTCTTT. It translates to CSVEGYSNTEAFF.

To note about this clone: The junction and the germline gene differ at one end; a read error may be behind it. The rearrangement links TRBV7-9 to TRBJ1-1; 8 bases fit TRBD1. CDR3 size: 15 residues. Per germline, CDR1 SEHNR and CDR2 FQNEAQ (reference sequence). The CDR3 protein is CSSSFRQGMNTEAFF. Here the CDR3 DNA reads TGTTCCAGCAGCTTTCGACAGGGGATGAACACTGAAGCTTTCTTT.

This clone was counted a few times. The J gene is TRBJ2-4, the V gene TRBV28; possible D gene TRBD1, 5 bases. This CDR3 region has 17 residues. Trimming took off 5 bases at V and 1 base at J, with 18 bases between the two ends. The germline CDR1 and CDR2 sequences are MDHEN and SYDVKM. The CDR3 here is CASSPTRVSLAKNIQYF. The DNA for the CDR3 is TGTGCCAGCAGTCCGACCAGGGTATCCCTCGCCAAAAACATTCAGTACTTC.

The CDR3 sequence: CASSSTALGGTQYF. Written as DNA, the CDR3 is TGTGCCAGCAGCTCTACCGCACTAGGGGGTACGCAGTATTTT. The V gene is TRBV5-4, the J gene TRBJ2-3; the D gene is possibly TRBD1 (6 bases). Germline CDR1 is SGHNT and CDR2 is YYREEE (reference sequence). The ends were cut back, 3 bases at V and 8 bases at J, with 16 bases in the middle. The CDR3 is 14 residues long.

This clone was counted between two and nine times. The chain employs TRBV6-1 and TRBJ1-1; unclear D gene. The CDR3 is 13 amino acids. V lost 4 bases to trimming and J lost 5 bases, with 11 bases between them. Per germline, CDR1 MNHNS and CDR2 SASEGT. Here the CDR3 DNA reads TGTGCCAGCAGTGCCTCAGGCCTTACTGAAGCTTTCTTT. Its translation is CASSASGLTEAFF.

The chain employs TRBV7-9 and TRBJ2-1; TRBD1 matches at 10 bases. V shed 5 bases, J shed 4 bases, and the junction held 5 bases outside the gene matches. CDR1 SEHNR and CDR2 FQNEAQ come from the germline V gene (reference sequence). The CDR3 has 15 amino acids. The CDR3 sequence is CASSPGQGKYNEQFF. CDR3 coding DNA: TGTGCCAGCAGCCCGGGACAGGGGAAATACAATGAGCAGTTCTTC.

The chain is built from TRBV19 and TRBJ1-6, with 8 positions matching TRBD1. The CDR3 totals 17 residues. The V segment lost 5 bases and the J segment 7 bases; nucleotides outside the gene matches: 13. Germline V CDR1 and CDR2: LNHDA, SQIVND (reference sequence). The CDR3 nucleotides are TGTGCCAGTAGTGGACAGGGAAATGTTCTAAAAAATTCACCCCTCCACTTT. Protein product: CASSGQGNVLKNSPLHF.

V is TRBV5-8 and J is TRBJ2-3, with a tentative D call TRBD1 (5 bases). V was shortened by 0 bases and J by 1 base, with 12 bases between the two germline ends. Per germline, CDR1 SGHTS and CDR2 YDEGEE. The length of the CDR3 is 16 residues. CDR3 region: CASSLGVKGGTDTQYF. The CDR3 coding sequence is TGTGCCAGCAGCTTGGGGGTCAAAGGGGGCACAGATACGCAGTATTTT.

The chain links TRBV13 to TRBJ1-6, with a possible D match to TRBD1 (5 bases). The CDR3 length is 14 residues. V was shortened by 1 base and J by 8 bases, with 9 bases between the two germline ends. Germline-derived CDR1 and CDR2 are PRHDT and FYEKMQ (reference sequence). CDR3 nucleotides: TGTGCCAGCAGCTTAGTTGACAGTGATTCACCCCTCCACTTT. Translating it yields CASSLVDSDSPLHF.

The chain joins TRBV6-5 to TRBJ1-5; D may be TRBD1 (6 bases). V shed 8 bases and J shed 3 bases, with 17 bases lying between them. Germline V gene lookup returns CDR1 MNHEY and CDR2 SVGAGI. The CDR3 length is 15 residues. In DNA, the CDR3 is TGTGCCAGCTGTCCGGCGTACAGGGACAATCAGCCCCAGCATTTT. This translates into CASCPAYRDNQPQHF.

The chain employs TRBV29-1 and TRBJ1-2; D possibly corresponds to TRBD1 (5 bases). Trimming took off 3 bases at V and 3 bases at J, with 17 bases between the two ends. Germline assignment: CDR1 SQVTM and CDR2 ANQGSEA. The CDR3 has 15 amino acids. The CDR3 region has the DNA TGCAGCGTTGAGATCAGGGCCTATCGGGACTATGGCTACACCTTC. Translation gives CSVEIRAYRDYGYTF.

The chain joins TRBV28 to TRBJ1-5, with 8 bases that match TRBD1. After removal of 5 bases from V and 15 bases from J, the junction contained 18 bases not matched to a gene. Germline assignment: CDR1 MDHEN and CDR2 SYDVKM. The CDR3 spans 15 residues. The CDR3 DNA is TGTGCCAGCAGTACACAGTCCCGGTTGGTACAGGGGGGGCATTTT. Protein sequence: CASSTQSRLVQGGHF.

This sequence joins TRBV6-5 and TRBJ1-2, with D unclear. V was cut by 2 bases and J by 8 bases, with 18 bases left in between. CDR3 length: 15 amino acids. Per the germline V gene, CDR1 is MNHEY and CDR2 is SVGAGI. CDR3 sequence (DNA): TGTGCCAGCAGTTACACCCGCGGGATGAGCGCAGGCTACACCTTC. Translating it yields CASSYTRGMSAGYTF.

V usage is TRBV27 and J usage is TRBJ2-7, with unresolved D. The CDR3 extends over 12 amino acids. Trimming took 6 bases from V and 2 from J, leaving 8 bases between them. In germline, CDR1 is MNHEY, CDR2 SMNVEV (reference sequence). CDR3: CASRNNPYEQYF. The CDR3 nucleotides read TGTGCCAGCAGAAACAACCCCTACGAGCAGTACTTC.

This rearrangement joins TRBV5-6 to TRBJ2-7, with 9 bases matching TRBD2. The CDR3 covers 16 residues. Germline CDR1 reads SGHDT; CDR2 reads YYEEEE. J lost 3 bases, V lost 4 bases, and 11 bases had no gene match. CDR3 sequence: CASSPTLAGGFYEQYF. As DNA, the CDR3 is TGTGCCAGCAGCCCGACGCTCGCGGGGGGGTTCTACGAGCAGTACTTC.

CDR3 DNA sequence: TGTGCCAGCAGTTTTCTCGGTTACTACGAGCAGTACTTC. Protein sequence: CASSFLGYYEQYF. The chain uses TRBV27 and TRBJ2-7; D remains unclear. Trimming pared 3 bases from V and 3 bases from J, leaving 9 bases between. The CDR3 runs to 13 residues. The germline V gene has CDR1 MNHEY and CDR2 SMNVEV (reference sequence).

This clone has just a few counts. This chain uses TRBV27 with TRBJ2-3; D ambiguous. Germline lookup yields CDR1 MNHEY and CDR2 SMNVEV (reference sequence). Trimming pared 2 bases from V and 1 base from J, leaving 7 bases between. This CDR3 has 14 residues. The chain's CDR3 is CASSLERRTDTQYF. CDR3 DNA sequence: TGTGCCAGCAGTTTAGAGCGTCGCACAGATACGCAGTATTTT.

This chain joins TRBV7-2 and TRBJ1-2; 9 bases map to TRBD1. The CDR3 runs 16 residues. Losses at the gene ends were 9 bases for V and 0 bases for J; bases not matched to a gene: 11. CDR1 SGHTA and CDR2 FQGNSA come from the germline V gene. CDR3 sequence (DNA): TGTGCCAGAAGCGGGACAGGGACAACTACTAACTATGGCTACACCTTC. Protein sequence: CARSGTGTTTNYGYTF.

This clone was recorded once. The chain joins TRBV5-6 to TRBJ2-1, with 7 bases matching TRBD2. Germline trimming cut 3 bases from V and 9 bases from J; bases unmatched to any gene: 9. This CDR3 has 14 residues. Germline V gene data show CDR1 as SGHDT and CDR2 as YYEEEE. The CDR3 DNA reads TGTGCCAGCAGCTATATGGCGGGAGTGGCTGAGCAGTTCTTC. This translates into CASSYMAGVAEQFF. The full variable domain, its missing parts supplied by reference TRBV5-6 and TRBJ2-1, is DAGVTQSPTHLIKTRGQQVTLRCSPKSGHDTVSWYQQALGQGPQFIFQYYEEEERQRGNFPDRFSGHQFPNYSSELNVNALLLGDSALYLCASSYMAGVAEQFFGPGTRLTVL.

The gene calls are TRBV6-5 and TRBJ2-3; perhaps TRBD1 as D (6 bases). Trimming took 7 bases from V and 2 from J, leaving 16 bases between them. This CDR3 is built from 15 residues. CDR1 and CDR2 (germline): MNHEY, SVGAGI. The CDR3 sequence is CASKIQGIPTDTQYF. The CDR3 region has the DNA TGTGCCAGCAAAATCCAGGGGATCCCCACAGATACGCAGTATTTT.

This chain joins TRBV18 and TRBJ1-2, with TRBD1 identical over 7 bases. Germline values: CDR1 KGHSH, CDR2 LQKENI. The CDR3 has 12 residues. With 10 bases clipped from V and 4 bases from J, the junction kept 6 bases outside the gene matches. In DNA, the CDR3 is TGTGCCACCGGACAGGAGCTCTATGGCTACACCTTC. It is translated as CATGQELYGYTF.

The V and J genes are TRBV6-5 and TRBJ2-7; TRBD2 agrees at 7 bases. The CDR3 length is 13 residues. Germline V gene data show CDR1 as MNHEY and CDR2 as SVGAGI. The V gene end was trimmed by 5 bases and the J gene end by 6 bases; junction bases not matched to a gene: 7. The CDR3 DNA is TGTGCCAGCAGTGGAACGGGAGGCAGCGAGCAGTACTTC. Protein: CASSGTGGSEQYF.

The chain links TRBV6-5 to TRBJ1-5; D perhaps matches TRBD1 (5 bases). The CDR3 covers 15 residues. CDR1 is MNHEY, CDR2 SVGAGI, per germline. V lost 6 bases to trimming and J lost 0 bases, with 12 bases between them. Here the CDR3 DNA reads TGTGCCAGCAGGCCAGGGCAGAATAGCAATCAGCCCCAGCATTTT. Amino acids: CASRPGQNSNQPQHF.

Remarks on this clone: An end of the junction differs from the germline gene, which may be a read error. This chain links TRBV7-9 with TRBJ2-7; tentative D call: TRBD1 (6 bases). Germline V gives CDR1 SEHNR, CDR2 FQNEAQ (reference sequence). CDR3 length: 14 amino acids. The CDR3 DNA is TGTTCCAGCAGCTTAATGGACAGTGGTCCAAAGCAGTACTTC. This gives the protein CSSSLMDSGPKQYF.

The chain recombines TRBV19 with TRBJ1-1; D gene uncertain. This CDR3 is 13 amino acids long. Per germline, CDR1 LNHDA and CDR2 SQIVND (reference sequence). V gave up 8 bases and J gave up 2 bases, with 12 bases separating them. CDR3 loop: CASQKQINTEAFF. The CDR3 coding sequence is TGTGCCAGTCAGAAACAGATAAACACTGAAGCTTTCTTT.

The V gene is TRBV10-3, the J gene TRBJ2-3; 8 bases fit TRBD2. This CDR3 is 14 amino acids long. With 11 bases clipped from V and 2 bases from J, the junction kept 9 bases outside the gene matches. The germline CDR1 and CDR2 sequences are ENHRY and SYGVKD. In nucleotides, the CDR3 is TGTGCCGTGATGTCAGCGGGGGCCACAGATACGCAGTATTTT. Its protein is CAVMSAGATDTQYF.

A word on this clone: This same CDR3 is encoded by further DNA sequences in the sample. The V gene is TRBV4-3, the J gene TRBJ2-7; 9 nucleotides line up with TRBD2. Germline CDR1 is LGHNA and CDR2 is YSLEER. The trim removed 1 base at V and 2 bases at J, leaving 6 bases unmatched. This CDR3 is built from 16 residues. As DNA, the CDR3 is TGCGCCAGCAGCCAAGTGTCTAGCGGGATGACCTACGAGCAGTACTTC. Residues: CASSQVSSGMTYEQYF.

The chain couples TRBV5-5 to TRBJ2-7; D may be TRBD1 (7 bases). The CDR3 has 14 residues. Germline-derived CDR1 and CDR2 are SGHKS and YYEKEE (reference sequence). V lost 0 bases and J 4 bases, leaving 11 bases between the germline ends. This CDR3 is CASSLVAGGYEQYF. The DNA of the CDR3 is TGTGCCAGCAGCTTGGTGGCAGGGGGGTACGAGCAGTACTTC.

This sequence joins TRBV2 and TRBJ1-2; no reliable D call. CDR3 length: 14 residues. Looked up from germline, CDR1 is SNHLY and CDR2 is FYNNEI. V was pared by 6 bases and J by 7 bases, with 18 bases between. The CDR3 protein is CASSGSEAVGGYTF. CDR3 nucleotides: TGTGCCAGCAGCGGTTCGGAGGCGGTGGGTGGCTACACCTTC.

CDR3 coding DNA: TGCGCCAGCAGCCCGGACAGGGGCACTGAAGCTTTCTTT. Translated: CASSPDRGTEAFF. The V call is TRBV5-1, the J call TRBJ1-1; TRBD1 matches at 9 bases. Germline V gives CDR1 SGHRS, CDR2 YFSETQ. The junction had 2 bases not matched to a gene; V was cut back by 4 bases and J by 4 bases. The CDR3 consists of 13 residues. The variable domain in full, completed from reference TRBV5-1 and TRBJ1-1, reads KAGVTQTPRYLIKTRGQQVTLSCSPISGHRSVSWYQQTPGQGLQFLFEYFSETQRNKGNFPGRFSGRQFSNSRSEMNVSTLELGDSALYLCASSPDRGTEAFFGQGTRLTVV.

The CDR3 here is CASRKRGLETQYF. CDR3 nucleotides: TGTGCCAGCAGAAAGAGAGGGCTGGAGACCCAGTACTTC. The rearrangement links TRBV25-1 to TRBJ2-5; D perhaps matches TRBD2 (5 bases). The germline V and J ends were trimmed by 6 bases and 5 bases, with 13 bases remaining between them. The CDR3 totals 13 residues. CDR1 MGHDK and CDR2 SYGVNS come from the germline V gene.

The chain joins TRBV11-3 to TRBJ1-1, with 7 bases lining up with TRBD1. CDR3 length equals 15 residues. Trimming took 2 bases from V and 6 from J; bases not matched to a gene: 9. Germline V lookup: CDR1 SGHNT, CDR2 YENEEA. The CDR3 DNA reads TGTGCCAGCAGCTTAACAGGGGCAAGTGGCGCTGAAGCTTTCTTT. Protein product: CASSLTGASGAEAFF.